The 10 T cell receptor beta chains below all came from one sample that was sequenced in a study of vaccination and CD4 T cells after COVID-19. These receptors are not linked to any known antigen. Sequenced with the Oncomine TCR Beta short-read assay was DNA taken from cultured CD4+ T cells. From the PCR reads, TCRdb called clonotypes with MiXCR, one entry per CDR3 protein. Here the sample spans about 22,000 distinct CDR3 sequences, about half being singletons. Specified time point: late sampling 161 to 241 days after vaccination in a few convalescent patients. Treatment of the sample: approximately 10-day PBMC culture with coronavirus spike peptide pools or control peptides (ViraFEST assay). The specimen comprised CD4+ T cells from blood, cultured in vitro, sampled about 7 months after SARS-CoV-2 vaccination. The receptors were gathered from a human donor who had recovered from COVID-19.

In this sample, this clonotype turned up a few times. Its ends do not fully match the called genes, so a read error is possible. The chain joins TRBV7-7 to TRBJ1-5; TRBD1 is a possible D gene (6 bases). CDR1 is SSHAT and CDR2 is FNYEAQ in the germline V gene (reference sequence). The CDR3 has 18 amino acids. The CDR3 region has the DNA TGTGCTAGCAGCGGATGGGACCGTGGACAGAGAGGCAATCAGCCCCAGCATTTT. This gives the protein CASSGWDRGQRGNQPQHF.

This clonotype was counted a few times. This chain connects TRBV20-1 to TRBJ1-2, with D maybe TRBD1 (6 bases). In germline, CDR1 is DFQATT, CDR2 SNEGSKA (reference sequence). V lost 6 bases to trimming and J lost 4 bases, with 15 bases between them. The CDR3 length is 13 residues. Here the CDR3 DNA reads TGCAGTGCAACCTTGACAGGTCTCTATGGCTACACCTTC. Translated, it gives CSATLTGLYGYTF.

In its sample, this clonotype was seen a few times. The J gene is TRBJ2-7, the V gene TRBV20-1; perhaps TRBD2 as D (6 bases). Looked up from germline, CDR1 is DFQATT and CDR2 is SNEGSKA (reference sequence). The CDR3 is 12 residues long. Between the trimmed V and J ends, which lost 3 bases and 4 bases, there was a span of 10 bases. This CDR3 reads CSASGSWYEQYF. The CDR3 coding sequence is TGCAGTGCTAGCGGGAGCTGGTACGAGCAGTACTTC.

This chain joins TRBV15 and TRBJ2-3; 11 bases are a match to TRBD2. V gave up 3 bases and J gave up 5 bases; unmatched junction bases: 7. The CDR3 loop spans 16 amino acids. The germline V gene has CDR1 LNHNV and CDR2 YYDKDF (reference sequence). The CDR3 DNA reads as TGTGCCACCAGCAGCGCTAGCGGGAGGTTCGTAGATACGCAGTATTTT. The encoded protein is CATSSASGRFVDTQYF.

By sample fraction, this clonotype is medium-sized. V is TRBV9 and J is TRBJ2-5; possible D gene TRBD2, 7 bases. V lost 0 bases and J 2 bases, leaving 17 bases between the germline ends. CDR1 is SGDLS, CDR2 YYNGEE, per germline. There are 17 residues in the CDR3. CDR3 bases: TGTGCCAGCAGCGTAGAGGGGGGAGGGCCATGGCAAGAGACCCAGTACTTC. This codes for CASSVEGGGPWQETQYF.

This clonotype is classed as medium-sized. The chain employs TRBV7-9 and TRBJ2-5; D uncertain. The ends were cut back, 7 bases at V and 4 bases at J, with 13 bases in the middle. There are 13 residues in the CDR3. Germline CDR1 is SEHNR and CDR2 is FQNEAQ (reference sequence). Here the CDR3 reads CASTPTAAETQYF. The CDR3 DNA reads TGTGCCAGCACCCCTACGGCAGCAGAGACCCAGTACTTC.

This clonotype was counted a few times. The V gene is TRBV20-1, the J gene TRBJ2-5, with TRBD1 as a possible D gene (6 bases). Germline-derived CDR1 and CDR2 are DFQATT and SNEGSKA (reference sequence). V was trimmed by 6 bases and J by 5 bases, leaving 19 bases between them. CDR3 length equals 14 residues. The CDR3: CSAGHWAAGETQYF. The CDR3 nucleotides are TGCAGTGCGGGACACTGGGCAGCAGGGGAGACCCAGTACTTC.

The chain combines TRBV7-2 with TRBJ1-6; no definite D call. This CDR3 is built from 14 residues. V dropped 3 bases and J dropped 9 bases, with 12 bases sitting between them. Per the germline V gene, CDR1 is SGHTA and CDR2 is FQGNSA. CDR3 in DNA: TGTGCCAGCAGCTTCGGCTCGACGGGTTCACCCCTCCACTTT. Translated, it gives CASSFGSTGSPLHF.

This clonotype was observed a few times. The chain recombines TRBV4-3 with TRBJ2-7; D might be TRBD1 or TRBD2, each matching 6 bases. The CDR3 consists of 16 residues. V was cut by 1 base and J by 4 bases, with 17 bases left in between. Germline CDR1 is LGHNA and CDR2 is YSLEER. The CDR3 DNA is TGCGCCAGCAGCCAAGGGGGGGCCCTTACAACTTACGAGCAGTACTTC. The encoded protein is CASSQGGALTTYEQYF.

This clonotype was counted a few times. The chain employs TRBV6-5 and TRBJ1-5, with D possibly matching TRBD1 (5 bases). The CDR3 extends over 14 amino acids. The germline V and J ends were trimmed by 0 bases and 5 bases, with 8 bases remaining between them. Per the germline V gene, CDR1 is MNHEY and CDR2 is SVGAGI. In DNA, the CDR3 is TGTGCCAGCAGTTACTCGGGGCGGGATCAGCCCCAGCATTTT. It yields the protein CASSYSGRDQPQHF.